This TCR beta chain was sequenced in a study of CD8 T cells in ankylosing spondylitis. Study outcomes and limitations: Researchers reportedly found disease-linked clones significantly enriched in matched ankylosing spondylitis synovial fluid. With a CD8+ phenotype, disease-linked clones were relatively rare in peripheral blood. A TCR beta motif of eight or nine highly homologous variants seemed to mark ankylosing spondylitis blood. Prior work had noted some motif variants in reactive arthritis blood and synovial fluid.

Trimming left V 3 bases short and J 2 bases short, with 4 bases between. The germline V gene has CDR1 KGHDR and CDR2 SFDVKD. This CDR3 has 13 residues. This clonotype was seen repeatedly, ten times or more. No antigen is known for it. The TCR beta libraries were generated through quantitative 5'-RACE incorporating molecular barcodes. In TCRdb, the 5' RACE reads were re-called with MiXCR into one record per CDR3 protein. The data contain fewer than 550,000 distinct CDR3 sequences, approximately 5.3% of them singletons. V and J are TRBV24-1 and TRBJ2-1, with D uncertain. Input material: blood, either unsorted or a sorted T cell fraction (not recorded which). The source of this sequence is a male donor with ankylosing spondylitis. CDR3 sequence reads: CATSDDAYNEQFF. CDR3 bases: TGTGCCACCAGTGATGACGCCTACAATGAGCAGTTCTTC.